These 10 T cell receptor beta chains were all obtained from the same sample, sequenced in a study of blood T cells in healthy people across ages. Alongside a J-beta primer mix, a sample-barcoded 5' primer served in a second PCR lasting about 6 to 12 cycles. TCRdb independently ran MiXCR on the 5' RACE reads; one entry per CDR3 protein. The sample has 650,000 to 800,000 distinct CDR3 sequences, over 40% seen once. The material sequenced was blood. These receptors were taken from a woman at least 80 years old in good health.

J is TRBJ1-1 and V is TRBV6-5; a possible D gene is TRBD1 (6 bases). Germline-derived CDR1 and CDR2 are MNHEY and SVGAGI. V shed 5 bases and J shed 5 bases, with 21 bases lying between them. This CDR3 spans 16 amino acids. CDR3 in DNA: TGTGCCAGCAGTCCCGGACAGATTATAAGGAAGACTGAAGCTTTCTTT. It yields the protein CASSPGQIIRKTEAFF.

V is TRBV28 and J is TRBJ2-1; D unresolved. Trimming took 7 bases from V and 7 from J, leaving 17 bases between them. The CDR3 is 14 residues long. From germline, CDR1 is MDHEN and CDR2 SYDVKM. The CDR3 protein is CASTQHTAGNEQFF. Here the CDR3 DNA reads TGTGCCAGCACACAGCACACAGCTGGGAATGAGCAGTTCTTC.

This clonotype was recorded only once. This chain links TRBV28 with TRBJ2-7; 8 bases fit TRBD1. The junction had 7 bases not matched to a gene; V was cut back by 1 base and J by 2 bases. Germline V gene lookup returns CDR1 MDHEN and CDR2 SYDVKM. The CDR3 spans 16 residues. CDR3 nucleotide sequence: TGTGCCAGCAGTTTATCGGGGACAGGCTACACCTACGAGCAGTACTTC. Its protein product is CASSLSGTGYTYEQYF.

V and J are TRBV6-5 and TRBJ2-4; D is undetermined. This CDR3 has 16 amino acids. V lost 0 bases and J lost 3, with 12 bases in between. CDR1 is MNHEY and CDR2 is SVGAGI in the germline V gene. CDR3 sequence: CASSYSIRQVKNIQYF. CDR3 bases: TGTGCCAGCAGTTACTCGATCCGTCAAGTCAAAAACATTCAGTACTTC.

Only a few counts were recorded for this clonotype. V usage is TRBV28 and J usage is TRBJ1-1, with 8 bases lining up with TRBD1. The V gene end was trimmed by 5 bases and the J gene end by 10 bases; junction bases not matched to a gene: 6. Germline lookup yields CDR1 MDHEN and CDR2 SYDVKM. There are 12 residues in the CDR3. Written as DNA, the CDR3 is TGTGCCAGCAGTCCCCGGACAGGGAGAGCTTTCTTT. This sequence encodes CASSPRTGRAFF.

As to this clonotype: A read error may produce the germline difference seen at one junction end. CDR3 coding DNA: TGCGCCAGTAGCCCAAGGGTCAGGGAAGAGACTGGGGCCAACGTCCTGACTTTC. This sequence encodes CASSPRVREETGANVLTF. The chain couples TRBV4-3 to TRBJ2-6; D is perhaps TRBD1 (5 bases). CDR3 length equals 18 residues. Germline V lookup: CDR1 LGHNA, CDR2 YSLEER.

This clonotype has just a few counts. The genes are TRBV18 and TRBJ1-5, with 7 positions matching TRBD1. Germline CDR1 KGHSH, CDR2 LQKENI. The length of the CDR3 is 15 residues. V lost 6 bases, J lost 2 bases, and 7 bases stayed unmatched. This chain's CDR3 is CASSPQGQGNQPQHF. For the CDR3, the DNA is TGTGCCAGCTCTCCCCAAGGACAGGGCAATCAGCCCCAGCATTTT.

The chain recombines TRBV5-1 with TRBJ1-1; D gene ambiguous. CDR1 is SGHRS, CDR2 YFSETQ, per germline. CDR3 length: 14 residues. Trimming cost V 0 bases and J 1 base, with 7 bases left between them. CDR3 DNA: TGCGCCAGCAGCTTGGCCGAGAGGAACACTGAAGCTTTCTTT. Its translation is CASSLAERNTEAFF.

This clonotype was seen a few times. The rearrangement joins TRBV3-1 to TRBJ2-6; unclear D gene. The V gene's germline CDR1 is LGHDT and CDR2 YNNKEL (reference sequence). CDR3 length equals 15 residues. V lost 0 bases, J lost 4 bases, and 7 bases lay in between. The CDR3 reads CASSQEHSGANVLTF. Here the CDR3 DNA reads TGTGCCAGCAGCCAAGAACACTCAGGGGCCAACGTCCTGACTTTC.

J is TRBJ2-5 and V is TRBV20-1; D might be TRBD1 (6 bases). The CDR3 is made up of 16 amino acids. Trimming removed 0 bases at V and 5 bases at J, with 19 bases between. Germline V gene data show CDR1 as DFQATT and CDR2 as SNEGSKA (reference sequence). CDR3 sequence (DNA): TGCAGTGCTAGAGAGCTAAGTAGGGGGTCAGGGGAGACCCAGTACTTC. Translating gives CSARELSRGSGETQYF.